This T cell receptor beta chain was identified in a study of blood T cell repertoires in COVID-19. Study in general: The origin of the acute and convalescent COVID-19 samples was the United States, Italy and Spain.

There are 14 residues in the CDR3. Deletions cut 1 base from V and 7 bases from J, with 11 bases between. Germline V gene data show CDR1 as SGHDN and CDR2 as FVKESK. In the authors' methods: Nucleated cell counts were estimated from reference gene primer amplification. This table comes from immunoSEQ multiplex PCR, and its TCRdb copy is limited to in-frame clones, with some not included. V and J calls and clone size are given by that table; D and trimming were obtained from the DNA. The sample records around 140,000 clones, less than 85% being singletons. The chain links TRBV14 to TRBJ2-1; perhaps TRBD1 as D (5 bases). This TCR was recovered from an elderly woman with acute or convalescent COVID-19. Sequencing was carried out using peripheral blood. Here the CDR3 reads CASSQGAGWNEQFF. The DNA of the CDR3 is TGTGCCAGCAGCCAAGGCGCAGGGTGGAATGAGCAGTTCTTC. Variable domain in full (rest from reference TRBV14 and TRBJ2-1): EAGVTQFPSHSVIEKGQTVTLRCDPISGHDNLYWYRRVMGKEIKFLLHFVKESKQDESGMPNNRFLAERTGGTYSTLKVQPAELEDSGVYFCASSQGAGWNEQFFGPGTRLTVL.